This T cell receptor beta chain was obtained from a study of T-cell memory formation after mild COVID-19. After removal of 3 bases from V and 7 bases from J, the junction contained 7 bases not matched to a gene. CDR3 size: 14 residues. From germline, CDR1 is SGHTA and CDR2 FQGNSA. The table lists this clonotype with a few counts. TCRdb itself ran the 5' RACE reads through MiXCR, one entry per CDR3 protein. The sample lists 550,000 to 650,000 distinct CDR3 sequences, roughly 17% occurring once. This TCR was sampled from an adult woman who had mild COVID-19 (a few samples of this study predate the infection). Cell type and time point are not known. The chain uses TRBV7-2 and TRBJ2-7, with 9 bases lining up with TRBD1. Material: PBMCs or a T cell subset sorted from them (not recorded which). CDR3 amino acids: CASSFGTGKGEQYF. The CDR3 coding sequence is TGTGCCAGCAGCTTTGGGACAGGGAAAGGAGAGCAGTACTTC.